A single count supports the clone carrying this T cell receptor beta chain. Its antigen is not identified. The record originates from a study of shared clonotypes between healthy human individuals. Findings of the study overall: Shared clonotypes: about 5% naive CD4, around 3.7% naive CD8, less than 2.5% memory CD4, under 0.5% memory CD8.

Assay execution proceeded at the deep level. In the original workflow: Junction-only sequences without quality scores were provided by ImmunoSEQ, so filtering was different. Repertoires were generated with immunoSEQ multiplex PCR, while TCRdb's copy carries only in-frame clones and drops some. V, J and clone size are those of that table, while D and trimming were read from the DNA. The table has about 800,000 clones, approximately 96% seen once. Trimming shortened V by 1 base and J by 4 bases, and 8 bases separated the two germline ends. Germline CDR1 MNHNS, CDR2 SASEGT. This CDR3 has 14 residues. Cells designated naive CD8 were CD45RO-negative and were positively selected for CCR7, with terminally differentiated effector memory CD45RA+ cells excluded. Only Caucasian adults living in Nashville, Tennessee made up the donor group.

This receptor was taken from a man between 25 and 39 years old in good health. The chain joins TRBV6-1 to TRBJ1-5, with no clear D. The sequencing sample was made of naive CD8+ T cells sorted from blood. The CDR3 DNA reads as TGTGCCAGCAGTGAAGTAGAAGGGAATCAGCCCCAGCATTTT. Amino acids: CASSEVEGNQPQHF.